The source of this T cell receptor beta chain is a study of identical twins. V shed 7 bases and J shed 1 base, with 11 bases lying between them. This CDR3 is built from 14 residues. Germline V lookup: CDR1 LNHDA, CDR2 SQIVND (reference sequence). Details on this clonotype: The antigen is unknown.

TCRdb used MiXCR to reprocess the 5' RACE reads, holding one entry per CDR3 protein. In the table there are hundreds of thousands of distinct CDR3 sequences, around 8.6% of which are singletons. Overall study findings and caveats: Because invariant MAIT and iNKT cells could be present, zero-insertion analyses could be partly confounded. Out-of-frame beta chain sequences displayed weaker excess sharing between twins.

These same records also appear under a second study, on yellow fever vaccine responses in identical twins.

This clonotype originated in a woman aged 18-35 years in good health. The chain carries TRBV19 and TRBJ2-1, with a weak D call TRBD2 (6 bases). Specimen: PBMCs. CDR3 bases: TGTGCCAGTAAAGAGGGAGGTTCCTACAATGAGCAGTTCTTC. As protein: CASKEGGSYNEQFF. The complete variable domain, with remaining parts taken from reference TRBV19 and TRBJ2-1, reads DGGITQSPKYLFRKEGQNVTLSCEQNLNHDAMYWYRQDPGQGLRLIYYSQIVNDFQKGDIAEGYSVSREKKESFPLTVTSAQKNPTAFYLCASKEGGSYNEQFFGPGTRLTVL.